The source of this T cell receptor (beta chain) is a study of T cell repertoires in cytomegalovirus infection. At the level of the study: Signatures in public TCR beta sequences pointed to both CMV infection and matching HLA type.

This clonotype was observed a handful of times. The J segment lost 1 base and the V segment lost 2 bases, leaving 7 bases of the junction unmatched. Germline values: CDR1 SGHVS, CDR2 FNYEAQ. The CDR3 contains 16 residues. TCRdb called the reads again in MiXCR, with one record for every CDR3 protein. The data show around 170,000 distinct CDR3 sequences, approximately 15% seen once. The sample consisted of PBMCs. This sequence was found in a human donor in good health (CMV status not recorded). Some clones in this sample may be carry-over from other donors' samples. The genes are TRBV7-6 and TRBJ1-1; 7 nucleotides match TRBD1. DNA for the CDR3: TGTGCCAGCAGCTTACTTAGGGGACAGAAGAACACTGAAGCTTTCTTT. Translation: CASSLLRGQKNTEAFF.